The rows below give T cell receptor beta chains drawn from one sample of a study of cytomegalovirus exposure and HLA in healthy donors. Assay: immunoSEQ multiplex PCR; the TCRdb copy retains only in-frame clones and omits some. The sample yields some 170,000 clones, 87% seen once. The sample consisted of PBMCs. Receptor source: a woman aged 25 to 39 in good health and CMV-seronegative. Each CDR3 is given with its conserved first and last residue. The D gene is left open where the match is weak. The size entry is marked missing in some rows and otherwise reads once, few, many or a size class.

J | D | V | size | DNA | CDR3
TRBJ2-7 | - | TRBV5-6 | - | TGTGCCAGCAGCTTGGCCGGAAGGAGCTCCTACGAGCAGTACTTC | CASSLAGRSSYEQYF
TRBJ1-4 | TRBD1 | TRBV6-6 | few | TGTGCCAGCAGTTACTCGTCGACGGGACAGACTAAACTGTTTTTT | CASSYSSTGQTKLFF
TRBJ2-3 | TRBD1 | TRBV28 | - | TGTGCCAGCAGTTTATACGGGACAGGGGCGAGAGATACGCAGTATTTT | CASSLYGTGARDTQYF
TRBJ2-5 | - | TRBV7-9 | - | TGTGCTGGGGGGTTTAGCGGCAATCCGCCAGAGACCCAGTACTTC | CAGGFSGNPPETQYF
TRBJ2-7 | TRBD2 | TRBV6-5 | few | TGTGCCAGCAGTTACGTAGGACTAGCGGGGCTCGAGCAGTACTTC | CASSYVGLAGLEQYF
TRBJ1-6 | TRBD1 | TRBV5-1 | - | TGCGCCAGCAGTCAACTCCAAGGGGGACAGCCTGATAATTCACCCCTCCACTTT | CASSQLQGGQPDNSPLHF
TRBJ2-1 | TRBD2 | TRBV10-2 | - | TGCGCCAGCAGTCCCACTAGCGGGTTTAATGAGCAGTTCTTC | CASSPTSGFNEQFF
TRBJ2-3 | - | TRBV5-6 | - | TGTGCCAGCAGCTTCGCGGGGCTGGGGACAGATACGCAGTATTTT | CASSFAGLGTDTQYF
TRBJ2-5 | - | TRBV6-1 | - | TGTGCCAGCAGTGAATCGGGGATGTACCAAGAGACCCAGTACTTC | CASSESGMYQETQYF
TRBJ2-7 | TRBD2 | TRBV11-2 | once | TGTGCCAGCAGCGGTTCGGGGGGGAAGGTCGAGCAGTACTTC | CASSGSGGKVEQYF
TRBJ1-4 | - | TRBV5-6 | - | TGTGCCAGCAGCTTGGCCGGGGGGCGACTTAATGAAAAACTGTTTTTT | CASSLAGGRLNEKLFF
TRBJ1-1 | - | TRBV27 | - | TGTGCCAGCAGCTATACTACAGGGTTGAACACTGAAGCTTTCTTT | CASSYTTGLNTEAFF
TRBJ1-2 | - | TRBV18 | - | TGTGCCAGCTCTCCTGACAGTTATTATGGCTACACCTTC | CASSPDSYYGYTF
TRBJ1-6 | - | TRBV7-2 | - | TGTGCCAGCACCCCAGATCCGAATTCACCCCTCCACTTT | CASTPDPNSPLHF
TRBJ2-1 | - | TRBV5-1 | - | TGCGCCAGCAGTCCGAGCTCCTACAATGAGCAGTTCTTC | CASSPSSYNEQFF
TRBJ2-6 | - | TRBV28 | - | TGTGCCAGCAGGGGGAGCTCTGGGGCCAACGTCCTGACTTTC | CASRGSSGANVLTF
TRBJ2-1 | TRBD2 | TRBV9 | few | TGTGCCAGCAGCTCCCTATGGGGTAGCGGGAGCAGGAATGAGCAGTTCTTC | CASSSLWGSGSRNEQFF
TRBJ2-2 | TRBD1 | TRBV5-1 | - | TGCGCCAGCAGCAGGGGAGCCGGGACAGCGAACACCGGGGAGCTGTTTTTT | CASSRGAGTANTGELFF
TRBJ2-1 | - | TRBV5-4 | once | TGTGCCAGCAGCTTTCCAGGGAACAATGAGCAGTTCTTC | CASSFPGNNEQFF
TRBJ1-6 | - | TRBV6-6 | - | TGTGCCACCCGGCGGGATATGAGGTATAATTCCCCCCTCCACTTT | CATRRDMRYNSPLHF
TRBJ2-3 | - | TRBV14 | - | TGTGCCAGCAGCCTCCGTGGCGGCGGTGGCACAGATACGCAGTATTTT | CASSLRGGGGTDTQYF
TRBJ2-2 | TRBD2 | TRBV9 | - | TGTGCCAGCAGCGCATCAAGACTAGCGGGGCTCACCGGGGAGCTGTTTTTT | CASSASRLAGLTGELFF
TRBJ2-7 | - | TRBV29-1 | - | TGCAGCGTGGGGGGAACTAAACAGGGGCTGGGATCCTACGAGCAGTACTTC | CSVGGTKQGLGSYEQYF
TRBJ2-1 | - | TRBV29-1 | - | TGCAGCGTTGAACAGTCCTACAATGAGCAGTTCTTC | CSVEQSYNEQFF
TRBJ2-1 | TRBD1 | TRBV18 | - | TGTGCCAGCTCACCACAACAGGGGACCTACAATGAGCAGTTCTTC | CASSPQQGTYNEQFF
TRBJ2-2 | - | TRBV11-2 | - | TGTGCCAGCAGCCGCGGGCGGACCCACACCGGGGAGCTGTTTTTT | CASSRGRTHTGELFF
TRBJ2-7 | - | TRBV29-1 | - | TGCAGCGTTGTGGCGGGGATCTACGAGCAGTACTTC | CSVVAGIYEQYF
TRBJ1-4 | - | TRBV6-1 | - | TGTGCCAGCATGCGAGGTTTCGAGGGACTGTTTTTT | CASMRGFEGLFF
TRBJ2-3 | TRBD2 | TRBV7-9 | - | TGTGCCAGCAGCGAGACAGGGACTAGCGGGTTCTATACGCAGTATTTT | CASSETGTSGFYTQYF
TRBJ1-3 | TRBD1 | TRBV27 | - | TGTGCCAGCAGTTGGGACAGAGGAAACACCATATATTTT | CASSWDRGNTIYF
TRBJ2-1 | TRBD2 | TRBV5-4 | - | TGTGCCAGCAGCGTAAGACTAGCGGGAGCCTACAATGAGCAGTTCTTC | CASSVRLAGAYNEQFF
TRBJ2-7 | - | TRBV27 | - | TGTGCCAGCAGTGTTGGGACACCGAGCTCCTACGAGCAGTACTTC | CASSVGTPSSYEQYF
TRBJ2-2 | TRBD2 | TRBV6-4 | - | TGTGCCAGCAGTAGGACTAGCGGATCCGGGGAGCTGTTTTTT | CASSRTSGSGELFF
TRBJ1-1 | - | TRBV15 | - | TGTGCCACCAGCAGAGGAGGGTTGAACACTGAAGCTTTCTTT | CATSRGGLNTEAFF
TRBJ1-5 | TRBD1 | TRBV19 | once | TGTGCCAGCTACAGGGGGCGAGGGGGGTACAATCAGCCCCAGCATTTT | CASYRGRGGYNQPQHF
TRBJ2-7 | TRBD1 | TRBV5-1 | - | TGCGCCAGCACAACAGGGCAGGGGGCATACGAGCAGTACTTC | CASTTGQGAYEQYF
TRBJ1-5 | TRBD1 | TRBV19 | - | TGTGCCAGTAGTCGGGACAGGGCTCAGCCCCAGCATTTT | CASSRDRAQPQHF
TRBJ2-5 | - | TRBV27 | - | TGTGCCAGCAGTTTAGGAGGGCTAGGGAACCAAGAGACCCAGTACTTC | CASSLGGLGNQETQYF
TRBJ1-1 | - | TRBV6-5 | - | TGTGCCAGCAGTTACTCGACCCAGGGGATGCCTGAAGCTTTCTTT | CASSYSTQGMPEAFF
TRBJ1-2 | - | TRBV28 | - | TGTGCCAGCATCGGGGGAGGACCGATGAACCACTATGGCTACACCTTC | CASIGGGPMNHYGYTF
TRBJ2-1 | - | TRBV18 | - | TGTGCCAGCTCACCCCAGGGAGGATTCTACAATGAGCAGTTCTTC | CASSPQGGFYNEQFF
TRBJ1-1 | - | TRBV11-1 | - | TGTGCCAGCAGGGAACAGGGTGGTACTGAAGCTTTCTTT | CASREQGGTEAFF